One sample yielded the 9 T cell receptor beta chains listed below, sequenced in a study of CD8 T cells in Susac syndrome. Reverse transcription of about 0.5 to 1 ug RNA used random hexamers. Via MiXCR, TCRdb re-called the immunoSEQ multiplex PCR reads, giving one row per CDR3 protein. The sample lists around 45,000 distinct CDR3 sequences, 80% to 95% occurring once. Sequencing was carried out using CD8+ T cells from PBMCs. All receptors come from a human donor in good health.

The rearrangement uses TRBV6-5 and TRBJ2-2, with D unresolved. The germline V and J ends were trimmed by 0 bases and 5 bases, with 7 bases remaining between them. In germline, CDR1 is MNHEY, CDR2 SVGAGI. The CDR3 sequence is 14 residues long. CDR3 sequence: CASSYSKGTGELFF. The CDR3 bases are TGTGCCAGCAGTTACTCGAAGGGTACCGGGGAGCTGTTTTTT.

This chain links TRBV13 with TRBJ2-7, with 8 bases identical to TRBD2. This CDR3 contains 15 residues. Trimming cost V 2 bases and J 2 bases; bases outside gene matches: 5. Germline values: CDR1 PRHDT, CDR2 FYEKMQ (reference sequence). This CDR3 reads CASSLTEGLAYEQYF. The CDR3 nucleotides are TGTGCCAGCAGCTTAACGGAGGGACTAGCCTACGAGCAGTACTTC.

The CDR3, as DNA: TGTGCCGAGGGGAGAGCCGTCTCCTACAATGAGCAGTTCTTC. As protein: CAEGRAVSYNEQFF. V is TRBV2 and J is TRBJ2-1; D may be TRBD1 or TRBD2 (5 bases each). Germline CDR1 and CDR2: SNHLY and FYNNEI. The CDR3 spans 14 residues. Trimming took off 11 bases at V and 0 bases at J, with 14 bases between the two ends.

The gene calls are TRBV4-1 and TRBJ2-7, with 8 bases fitting TRBD2. V lost 4 bases and J lost 2; bases outside the gene matches: 7. CDR3 length: 15 amino acids. Looked up from germline, CDR1 is MGHRA and CDR2 is YSYEKL. CDR3 in amino acids: CASSPSAGLAYEQYF. CDR3 coding DNA: TGCGCCAGCAGCCCCTCAGCGGGACTAGCCTACGAGCAGTACTTC.

This rearrangement joins TRBV9 to TRBJ1-5; D gene uncertain. This CDR3 spans 15 amino acids. V lost 0 bases and J 6 bases, leaving 13 bases between the germline ends. The germline V gene has CDR1 SGDLS and CDR2 YYNGEE. Here the CDR3 reads CASSVDGDPSQPQHF. Written as DNA, the CDR3 is TGTGCCAGCAGCGTAGACGGGGATCCCAGTCAGCCCCAGCATTTT.

This chain links TRBV3-1 with TRBJ2-2; D unclear. Germline V gene sequence: CDR1 LGHDT, CDR2 YNNKEL (reference sequence). V was clipped by 6 bases and J by 8 bases, with 22 bases between them. This CDR3 has 16 residues. The CDR3 sequence: CASSRRLDSLSGELFF. CDR3 nucleotide sequence: TGTGCCAGCAGTCGGCGCCTTGACTCCCTGTCTGGGGAGCTGTTTTTT. The full variable domain, rest sourced from reference TRBV3-1 and TRBJ2-2, is DTAVSQTPKYLVTQMGNDKSIKCEQNLGHDTMYWYKQDSKKFLKIMFSYNNKELIINETVPNRFSPKSPDKAHLNLHINSLELGDSAVYFCASSRRLDSLSGELFFGEGSRLTVL.

This chain uses TRBV7-9 with TRBJ2-1; no firm D call. This CDR3 is built from 15 residues. The germline CDR1 and CDR2 sequences are SEHNR and FQNEAQ (reference sequence). Trimming cost V 1 base and J 5 bases, with 12 bases left between them. The CDR3 nucleotides are TGTGCCAGCAGCTTAGGTCCTGGGGAAGACAATGAGCAGTTCTTC. Translation: CASSLGPGEDNEQFF.

The chain uses TRBV4-3 and TRBJ2-7; D possibly uses TRBD1 or TRBD2 (6 bases each). Germline V gene sequence: CDR1 LGHNA, CDR2 YSLEER. The length of the CDR3 is 18 residues. Trimming pared 3 bases from V and 2 bases from J, leaving 23 bases between. This CDR3 reads CASSQGAQEAGDTYEQYF. For the CDR3, the DNA is TGCGCCAGCAGCCAGGGGGCCCAGGAAGCGGGTGATACCTACGAGCAGTACTTC.

The chain is built from TRBV27 and TRBJ2-1; possible D gene TRBD2, 5 bases. In germline, CDR1 is MNHEY, CDR2 SMNVEV (reference sequence). The CDR3 is made up of 13 amino acids. V dropped 3 bases and J dropped 6 bases, with 9 bases sitting between them. CDR3: CASSFLGLNEQFF. The CDR3 bases are TGTGCCAGCAGTTTTCTAGGACTCAATGAGCAGTTCTTC.